This T cell receptor (beta chain) was captured in a study of T cell changes during pregnancy in multiple sclerosis. The CDR3 length is 14 residues. Per the germline V gene, CDR1 is MNHNS and CDR2 is SASEGT. V dropped 5 bases and J dropped 4; count of bases not matched to a gene: 6. Sequenced by immunoSEQ multiplex PCR; TCRdb stores in-frame clones only, minus some. The sample lists some 70,000 clones, 90% occurring once. The sequencing used peripheral blood, collected in the third trimester of pregnancy. This sequence was found in a female donor with multiple sclerosis, enrolled in a pregnancy study. This sequence joins TRBV6-1 and TRBJ2-5, with TRBD2 matching over 8 bases. This chain's CDR3 is CASSPGGPGETQYF. The CDR3 DNA reads as TGTGCCAGCAGTCCGGGGGGGCCTGGAGAGACCCAGTACTTC.